This T cell receptor (beta chain) was found in a study of shared clonotypes between healthy human individuals. Study-wide results and limits: Some clonotypes were shared by all four sorted-subset donors, while others were not shared. The non-shared ones had lower generation probabilities than the shared ones.

Produced via immunoSEQ multiplex PCR; TCRdb's table is partial and in-frame only. Among millions of clones listed, around nine tenths were seen once. As regards this clone: Its specificity is not known.

J lost 0 bases, V lost 0 bases, and 7 bases had no gene match. The CDR3 is made up of 19 amino acids. Germline CDR1 is SGHRS and CDR2 is YFSETQ. The sequence derives from a man in his late teens or twenties in good health. This chain uses TRBV5-1 with TRBJ2-6, with 9 bases fitting TRBD1. The source material was naive CD4+ T cells sorted from blood. Subset here: CD45RA+ positively selected. The CDR3 region has the DNA TGCGCCAGCAGCTTGGGGACAGGGGACCCTTACTCTGGGGCCAACGTCCTGACTTTC. Protein sequence: CASSLGTGDPYSGANVLTF.